These T cell receptor beta chains were read from a single sample in a study of technical replicates of blood from a handful of donors. TCRdb's table, derived via immunoSEQ multiplex PCR, lists solely in-frame clones and lacks some. Of about 88,000 clones listed, 90% to 95% are singletons. Sequencing was done on a sample of T cells isolated from PBMCs. These receptors were obtained from a human donor in good health. The CDR3 runs from the conserved cysteine through the conserved F or W. D genes are given only for firm matches. Clone size, where shown, is once, few, many, or a class for clones that have expanded.

v_call	d_call	cdr3_length	clone_size	j_call	cdr3_nt	cdr3_aa
TRBV29-1	TRBD1	13	.	TRBJ2-7	TGCAGCGCCAACGGGGACAGGGGGTCCCAGCTGTACTTC	CSANGDRGSQLYF
TRBV28	TRBD1	12	.	TRBJ1-2	TGTGCCAGCAGGTGGACAGGGTATGGCTACACCTTC	CASRWTGYGYTF
TRBV30	.	11	.	TRBJ2-7	TGTGCCTGGGACAGTACCTACGAGCAGTACTTC	CAWDSTYEQYF
TRBV30	TRBD1	12	.	TRBJ1-6	TGTGCCTGGAGTGTATCGGGACAGGATCTCCACTTT	CAWSVSGQDLHF
TRBV11-2	TRBD1	14	.	TRBJ1-1	TGTGCCAGCAGCGCCGGGACAGGGGATCTTCGAGCTTTCTTT	CASSAGTGDLRAFF
TRBV2	.	14	.	TRBJ1-5	TGTGCCAGCAAGCAGCTTGAGCGATATCAGCCCCAGCATTTT	CASKQLERYQPQHF
TRBV7-9	TRBD2	13	.	TRBJ2-1	TGTGCCCAGGCGGGGGGTACCTACAATGAGCAGTTCTTC	CAQAGGTYNEQFF
TRBV9	.	14	once	TRBJ1-1	TGTGCCAGCAGCGTTAACCCGACAGTCACTGAAGCTTTCTTT	CASSVNPTVTEAFF
TRBV7-8	.	16	.	TRBJ2-7	TGTGCCAGCAGCTTAGGATTAGGAGGTCCTAGGTACGAGCAGTACTTC	CASSLGLGGPRYEQYF
TRBV5-1	.	15	once	TRBJ1-1	TGCGCCAGCAGCTTTTCCCGGAGTCTGAACACTGAAGCTTTCTTT	CASSFSRSLNTEAFF
TRBV28	.	14	.	TRBJ2-2	TGTGCCAGCAGTCCGCGACTCATCGCCGGGGAGCTGTTTTTT	CASSPRLIAGELFF
TRBV2	TRBD1	15	.	TRBJ1-5	TGTGCCAGCAGTGATTGGGACAGGGGCAATCAGCCCCAGCATTTT	CASSDWDRGNQPQHF
TRBV4-1	.	17	.	TRBJ2-1	TGCGCCAGCAGCCCGCTTCGCGAGGGCGGTCTTGGGGATGAGCAGTTCTTC	CASSPLREGGLGDEQFF
TRBV2	.	16	.	TRBJ1-5	TGTGCCAGCAGTGTTCTCACAGGGAATAGCAATCAGCCCCAGCATTTT	CASSVLTGNSNQPQHF
TRBV5-6	.	13	.	TRBJ2-7	TGTGCCAGCACCTCGTTTAGTGGCTACGAGCAGTACTTC	CASTSFSGYEQYF
TRBV15	TRBD1	14	.	TRBJ1-6	TGTGCCACCAGCAGGGTACAGGGGAATTCACCCCTCCACTTT	CATSRVQGNSPLHF
TRBV5-4	.	15	.	TRBJ2-7	TGTGCCAGCAGCTTGGACGGATCAGGGTCCTACGAGCAGTACTTC	CASSLDGSGSYEQYF
TRBV5-5	.	15	.	TRBJ2-5	TGTGCCAGCAGGGGTGAGGGTAGATACCAAGAGACCCAGTACTTC	CASRGEGRYQETQYF
TRBV7-7	TRBD1	13	.	TRBJ1-6	TGTGCTAGCAGCACCGACCGGACAGGTGTCCTCCACTTT	CASSTDRTGVLHF
TRBV19	TRBD2	17	.	TRBJ2-5	TGTGCCAGTAGCCACGCCCCCGGGACTAGCGGGAGAGAGACCCAGTACTTC	CASSHAPGTSGRETQYF
TRBV5-5	.	13	once	TRBJ2-1	TGTGCCAGCAGCTTGGTTCAGTACAATGAGCAGTTCTTC	CASSLVQYNEQFF
TRBV28	.	12	few	TRBJ1-1	TGTGCCAGCAGCTATTACGGGATTGAAGCTTTCTTT	CASSYYGIEAFF
TRBV6-5	TRBD2	13	.	TRBJ2-3	TGTGCCAGCAGAATCGGGCGGGAGGCTACGCAGTATTTT	CASRIGREATQYF
TRBV10-3	.	15	.	TRBJ1-2	TGTGCCATCAGTGATGCAGGGGCAAGACACTATGGCTACACCTTC	CAISDAGARHYGYTF
TRBV28	.	16	.	TRBJ1-3	TGTGCCAGCAGTTTCTGGGAGAGTGTAGGAGGAAACACCATATATTTT	CASSFWESVGGNTIYF
TRBV5-1	.	13	.	TRBJ2-5	TGCGCCAGCACCTCATGGGGCGACGAGACCCAGTACTTC	CASTSWGDETQYF
TRBV2	TRBD1	14	.	TRBJ1-2	TGTGCCAGCAGTGGAGGGACAGGGCGCTATGGCTACACCTTC	CASSGGTGRYGYTF
TRBV7-9	TRBD1	16	.	TRBJ1-4	TGTGCCAGCAGCTTATTTCGGGACAGGGCGCATGAAAAACTGTTTTTT	CASSLFRDRAHEKLFF
TRBV18	.	13	.	TRBJ2-7	TGTGCCAGCTCACCTGGGGCTACGGGCGAGCAGTACTTC	CASSPGATGEQYF
TRBV2	.	14	.	TRBJ1-5	TGTGCCAGCACCGGACAGTCCCCGGAGCAGCCCCAGCATTTT	CASTGQSPEQPQHF
TRBV7-9	TRBD2	19	.	TRBJ2-7	TGTGCCAGCAGCTTAGGATATTTGGGTAGGACTAGCGGGGTCAACGAGCAGTACTTC	CASSLGYLGRTSGVNEQYF
TRBV7-9	TRBD1	13	.	TRBJ2-3	TGTGCCAGCAGCACGACAGGGCTTGATACGCAGTATTTT	CASSTTGLDTQYF
TRBV29-1	TRBD1	14	.	TRBJ2-5	TGCAGCGTTCCCCGGGACAGGGGGCGGGAGACCCAGTACTTC	CSVPRDRGRETQYF
TRBV28	.	15	.	TRBJ1-3	TGTGCCAGCAGCCTTGGGACTTACTCTGGAAACACCATATATTTT	CASSLGTYSGNTIYF
TRBV6-6	TRBD1	16	.	TRBJ1-2	TGTGCCAGCAGACCCCCCGGGACAGGGACCCACTATGGCTACACCTTC	CASRPPGTGTHYGYTF
TRBV19	TRBD2	13	.	TRBJ2-7	TGTGCCAGCTCTAGCGGCGTCACCTACGAGCAGTACTTC	CASSSGVTYEQYF
TRBV13	.	13	.	TRBJ2-3	TGTGCCAGCAGCTTACAGGCCGCTGATACGCAGTATTTT	CASSLQAADTQYF
TRBV28	TRBD2	15	.	TRBJ2-7	TGTGCCAGCAGACCAGCGGGAGGGCCCACCTACGAGCAGTACTTC	CASRPAGGPTYEQYF
TRBV4-2	.	17	.	TRBJ1-1	TGTGCCAGCAGCCAAGCAACCACCGCAGGGGTGAACACTGAAGCTTTCTTT	CASSQATTAGVNTEAFF
TRBV15	TRBD1	16	.	TRBJ1-2	TGTGCCACCAGCAGAGACCCGGGACAGACCAACTATGGCTACACCTTC	CATSRDPGQTNYGYTF
TRBV19	.	13	.	TRBJ2-7	TGTGCCAGTAGTAACTCCCTCACTGAGGAGCAGTACTTC	CASSNSLTEEQYF
TRBV28	TRBD2	19	.	TRBJ2-3	TGTGCCAGCAGTTTATTTGCCAGCGGGAGAACATGGGGCACAGATACGCAGTATTTT	CASSLFASGRTWGTDTQYF
TRBV10-1	TRBD2	17	.	TRBJ2-1	TGCGCCAGCAGTGAGTTTGCGCGGGGGGGCATTTGGAATGAGCAGTTCTTC	CASSEFARGGIWNEQFF
TRBV5-1	.	16	.	TRBJ2-3	TGCGCCAGCAGCTTGGGACGAAGCGGATCCACAGATACGCAGTATTTT	CASSLGRSGSTDTQYF
TRBV11-2	TRBD2	17	.	TRBJ2-2	TGTGCCAGCAGCTCCAGCCGGGGCGGGAGGAAGACCGGGGAGCTGTTTTTT	CASSSSRGGRKTGELFF
TRBV28	TRBD1	17	.	TRBJ1-1	TGTGCCAGCCCCAAAAGGACAGGGGCGGGGATGAACACTGAAGCTTTCTTT	CASPKRTGAGMNTEAFF
TRBV2	.	12	.	TRBJ2-5	TGTGCCAGCAAGGTGGGGGGAGAGACCCAGTACTTC	CASKVGGETQYF
TRBV7-9	TRBD1	18	.	TRBJ1-4	TGTGCCAGCAGCCCCGGCGCCACAGGGGCGCAAACTAATGAAAAACTGTTTTTT	CASSPGATGAQTNEKLFF
TRBV11-2	.	14	.	TRBJ1-1	TGTGCCAGCAGCCCCGATCGGAGGAACACTGAAGCTTTCTTT	CASSPDRRNTEAFF
TRBV4-1	TRBD2	14	few	TRBJ2-5	TGCGCCAGCAGTAGACTAGCGGGGGTTGAGACCCAGTACTTC	CASSRLAGVETQYF
TRBV10-2	TRBD2	15	.	TRBJ2-5	TGCGCCAGCAGTATGTTAGCGGGGGCCCAAAAGACCCAGTACTTC	CASSMLAGAQKTQYF
TRBV28	.	11	.	TRBJ1-5	TGTGCCAGCAGTTCAGTTCAGCCCCAGCATTTT	CASSSVQPQHF
TRBV28	TRBD1	13	once	TRBJ1-1	TGTGCCAGCAGTGGACAGGGAGGCACTGAAGCTTTCTTT	CASSGQGGTEAFF
TRBV5-1	TRBD1	14	.	TRBJ1-6	TGCGCCAGCAGGCCGGGACAGGGAAATTCACCCCTCCACTTT	CASRPGQGNSPLHF